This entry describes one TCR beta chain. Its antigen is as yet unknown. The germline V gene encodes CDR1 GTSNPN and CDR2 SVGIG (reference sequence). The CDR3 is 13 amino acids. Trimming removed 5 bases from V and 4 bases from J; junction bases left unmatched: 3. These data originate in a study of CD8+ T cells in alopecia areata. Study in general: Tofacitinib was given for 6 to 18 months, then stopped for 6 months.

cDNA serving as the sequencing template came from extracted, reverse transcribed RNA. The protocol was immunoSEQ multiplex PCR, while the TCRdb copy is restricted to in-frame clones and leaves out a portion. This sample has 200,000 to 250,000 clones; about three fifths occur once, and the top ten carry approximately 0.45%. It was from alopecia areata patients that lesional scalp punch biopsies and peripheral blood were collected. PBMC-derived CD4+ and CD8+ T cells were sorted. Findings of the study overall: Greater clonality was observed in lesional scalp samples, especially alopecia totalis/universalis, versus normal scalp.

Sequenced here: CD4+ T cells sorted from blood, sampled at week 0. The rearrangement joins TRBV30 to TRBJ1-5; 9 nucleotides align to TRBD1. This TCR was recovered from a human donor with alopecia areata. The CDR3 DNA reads TGTGCCTGGGGGACAGGGCTTAATCAGCCCCAGCATTTT. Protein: CAWGTGLNQPQHF.